Reported below is one T cell receptor beta chain. The target antigen is unknown. The data were taken from a study of T cells after yellow fever vaccination. Study-wide context: Some fractions had low cell numbers, and these were prepared with SMART-Seq v4 Ultra Low Input.

V was pared by 0 bases and J by 7 bases, with 11 bases between. The CDR3 is 14 amino acids. Germline V gene data show CDR1 as SGHDT and CDR2 as YYEEEE. TCRdb re-analysed the 5' RACE reads in MiXCR, keeping a single row per CDR3 protein. The data hold 250,000 to 400,000 distinct CDR3 sequences, with approximately 4% observed a single time. Overall study results and limits: Most clones from primary vaccination resurfaced after the booster (about 95% CD4, over 75% CD8). High-abundance clonotypes from the bulk population could contaminate FACS-sorted repertoires. When the response was secondary, it was weaker but reached its peak faster, day 5 versus 15.

Sample: PBMCs, taken 15 days after the yellow fever booster vaccination. This sequence joins TRBV5-6 and TRBJ1-5, with TRBD1 as a possible D gene (5 bases). The origin of this receptor is a man aged 18 to 29 who received the YFV17D yellow fever vaccine. CDR3 coding DNA: TGTGCCAGCAGCTTGGGTGGGGGAAAACAGCCCCAGCATTTT. As protein: CASSLGGGKQPQHF. Variable domain in full (rest from reference TRBV5-6 and TRBJ1-5): DAGVTQSPTHLIKTRGQQVTLRCSPKSGHDTVSWYQQALGQGPQFIFQYYEEEERQRGNFPDRFSGHQFPNYSSELNVNALLLGDSALYLCASSLGGGKQPQHFGDGTRLSIL.